Following are 29 T cell receptor beta chains from one sample sequenced in a study of cytomegalovirus exposure and HLA in healthy donors (dated by TCRdb to about 2017). Libraries were made using the immunoSEQ multiplex PCR assay. For the multiplex PCR, a mixture combining 60 forward primers for TCR Vbeta segments and 13 reverse primers for TCR Jbeta segments was used. Sourced from immuneACCESS, this table was stored by TCRdb with only in-frame sequences that have V and J called. A share of the clones is absent; for the studies checked, an unresolved V gene accounts for under half, and the remainder has no known explanation. The sample table gives 100,000 or so clones. The ten largest make up about 3.4% of the sample. Specimen: PBMCs. These receptors all come from a woman between 25 and 40 years old in good health and CMV-seronegative.

This rearrangement joins TRBV5-1 to TRBJ2-3, with 12 bases identical to TRBD2. J was trimmed by 5 bases and V by 4 bases; bases with no gene match: 8. Germline CDR1 is SGHRS and CDR2 is YFSETQ. The CDR3 sequence is 16 residues long. CDR3 sequence (DNA): TGCGCCAGCAGCATCGGACTAGCGGGATCAGAAGATACGCAGTATTTT. Translated, it gives CASSIGLAGSEDTQYF.

The genes are TRBV20-1 and TRBJ1-1; TRBD1 matches 8 bases. The V gene's germline CDR1 is DFQATT and CDR2 SNEGSKA (reference sequence). The CDR3 consists of 11 residues. V lost 4 bases to trimming and J lost 12 bases; unmatched junction nucleotides: 7. The CDR3 sequence is CSANTGGGTFF. The CDR3 DNA is TGCAGTGCTAATACAGGGGGGGGAACTTTCTTT.

The V and J genes are TRBV2 and TRBJ1-6, with D uncertain. Trimming removed 2 bases from V and 9 bases from J, with 5 bases in between. The length of the CDR3 is 12 residues. Germline CDR1 is SNHLY and CDR2 is FYNNEI. CDR3 DNA: TGTGCCAGCAGTGAACAGGCTTCACCCCTCCACTTT. It encodes CASSEQASPLHF.

V usage is TRBV6-5 and J usage is TRBJ1-1; D ambiguous. Trimming pared 7 bases from V and 1 base from J, leaving 10 bases between. The CDR3 sequence is 13 residues long. CDR1 is MNHEY and CDR2 is SVGAGI in the germline V gene. The CDR3 region has the DNA TGTGCCAGCACTAAGTCCCGGAACACTGAAGCTTTCTTT. It yields the protein CASTKSRNTEAFF.

The rearrangement joins TRBV11-2 to TRBJ2-5; TRBD2 matches 13 bases. The CDR3 spans 16 residues. The germline V gene encodes CDR1 SGHAT and CDR2 FQNNGV. V shed 8 bases, J shed 5 bases, and the junction held 11 bases outside the gene matches. The CDR3 region is CASRVTSGRGWETQYF. In nucleotides, the CDR3 is TGTGCCAGCCGAGTCACTAGCGGGAGGGGTTGGGAGACCCAGTACTTC.

The genes are TRBV29-1 and TRBJ1-1, with D possibly matching TRBD1 (6 bases). This CDR3 spans 13 amino acids. Germline V gives CDR1 SQVTM, CDR2 ANQGSEA. Trimming pared 4 bases from V and 2 bases from J, leaving 11 bases between. In DNA form, the CDR3 reads TGCAGCGTTGTAAGGACAGCCAACACTGAAGCTTTCTTT. Amino acids: CSVVRTANTEAFF.

V and J are TRBV27 and TRBJ2-2; the D gene is possibly TRBD1 (5 bases). Trimming took 1 base from V and 4 from J, leaving 13 bases between them. Germline V gives CDR1 MNHEY, CDR2 SMNVEV (reference sequence). CDR3 length: 16 residues. Written as DNA, the CDR3 is TGTGCCAGCAGTTTATTTCCTAGGGGTGGCACCGGGGAGCTGTTTTTT. Translated, it gives CASSLFPRGGTGELFF.

The rearrangement links TRBV29-1 to TRBJ1-2; 9 nucleotides align to TRBD1. After removal of 8 bases from V and 1 base from J, the junction contained 14 bases not matched to a gene. CDR1 and CDR2 from the germline V gene are SQVTM and ANQGSEA. The CDR3 consists of 16 residues. The CDR3 loop is CSQINIRQGDNYGYTF. The CDR3 DNA is TGCAGCCAAATAAATATCCGACAGGGGGATAACTATGGCTACACCTTC.

The V and J genes are TRBV5-6 and TRBJ1-4; D gene unclear. CDR3 size: 14 residues. From germline, CDR1 is SGHDT and CDR2 YYEEEE. The ends were cut back, 0 bases at V and 6 bases at J, with 9 bases in the middle. The CDR3 is CASSLGDWDEKLFF. The CDR3 DNA reads TGTGCCAGCAGCTTGGGAGACTGGGATGAAAAACTGTTTTTT.

CDR3 DNA sequence: TGTGCCAGCAGCCAGTACCAGGGGAATGAAGCTTTCTTT. Encoded protein: CASSQYQGNEAFF. The chain joins TRBV11-2 to TRBJ1-1; possible D gene TRBD1, 6 bases. CDR1 and CDR2 (germline): SGHAT, FQNNGV. V was cut by 5 bases and J by 7 bases, with 14 bases left in between. The length of the CDR3 is 13 residues.

The genes are TRBV5-6 and TRBJ1-5, with 7 positions matching TRBD1. The V gene's germline CDR1 is SGHDT and CDR2 YYEEEE. This CDR3 has 13 residues. V gave up 4 bases and J gave up 5 bases; unmatched junction bases: 3. CDR3 sequence reads: CASSGGTDQPQHF. The CDR3 coding sequence is TGTGCCAGCAGCGGGGGGACAGATCAGCCCCAGCATTTT.

V is TRBV9 and J is TRBJ2-5; TRBD2 matches 10 bases. The CDR3 has 16 amino acids. Germline V CDR1 and CDR2: SGDLS, YYNGEE. Trimming cost V 3 bases and J 4 bases; bases outside gene matches: 9. The CDR3 nucleotides read TGTGCCAGCAGCGCGGGGGAACTAGCGGGGCCAGAGACCCAGTACTTC. Encoded protein: CASSAGELAGPETQYF. The full variable domain, rest sourced from reference TRBV9 and TRBJ2-5, is DSGVTQTPKHLITATGQRVTLRCSPRSGDLSVYWYQQSLDQGLQFLIQYYNGEERAKGNILERFSAQQFPDLHSELNLSSLELGDSALYFCASSAGELAGPETQYFGPGTRLLVL.

V and J are TRBV9 and TRBJ2-1; 15 nucleotides match TRBD2. Trimming removed 3 bases from V and 10 bases from J; junction bases left unmatched: 8. The CDR3 has 16 amino acids. The V gene's germline CDR1 is SGDLS and CDR2 YYNGEE. The CDR3 DNA follows: TGTGCCAGCAGCGCTCCGGGACTAGCGGGGGGTGGGGAGCAGTTCTTC. It yields the protein CASSAPGLAGGGEQFF. The entire variable domain, with the rest obtained from reference TRBV9 and TRBJ2-1, is as follows: DSGVTQTPKHLITATGQRVTLRCSPRSGDLSVYWYQQSLDQGLQFLIQYYNGEERAKGNILERFSAQQFPDLHSELNLSSLELGDSALYFCASSAPGLAGGGEQFFGPGTRLTVL.

CDR3 in amino acids: CASGADHRDRGYEQYF. The CDR3 DNA is TGTGCCAGCGGCGCCGACCACCGGGACAGGGGGTACGAGCAGTACTTC. The chain employs TRBV5-6 and TRBJ2-7, with 11 bases lining up with TRBD1. This CDR3 comprises 16 residues. V lost 7 bases to trimming and J lost 4 bases; unmatched junction nucleotides: 13. CDR1 and CDR2 (germline): SGHDT, YYEEEE.

The rearrangement links TRBV7-9 to TRBJ2-3; 7 bases are a match to TRBD2. There are 15 residues in the CDR3. The germline V gene has CDR1 SEHNR and CDR2 FQNEAQ (reference sequence). J was trimmed by 2 bases and V by 5 bases; bases with no gene match: 7. CDR3 loop: CASSTGTINTDTQYF. DNA of the CDR3: TGTGCCAGCAGCACCGGGACTATAAACACAGATACGCAGTATTTT.

The V gene is TRBV7-9, the J gene TRBJ2-6, with D perhaps TRBD2 (6 bases). CDR1 SEHNR and CDR2 FQNEAQ come from the germline V gene (reference sequence). Trimming cost V 4 bases and J 4 bases, with 23 bases left between them. The CDR3 consists of 19 residues. CDR3 coding DNA: TGTGCCAGCAGCTCCTCGGCGGACACCACTAGCAGAGGGGCCAACGTCCTGACTTTC. As protein: CASSSSADTTSRGANVLTF. The full variable domain, with the rest looked up from reference TRBV7-9 and TRBJ2-6, is DTGVSQNPRHKITKRGQNVTFRCDPISEHNRLYWYRQTLGQGPEFLTYFQNEAQLEKSRLLSDRFSAERPKGSFSTLEIQRTEQGDSAMYLCASSSSADTTSRGANVLTFGAGSRLTVL.

The V and J genes are TRBV5-6 and TRBJ1-1; D gene unclear. This CDR3 has 13 residues. V lost 4 bases, J lost 3 bases, and 10 bases lay in between. CDR1 is SGHDT and CDR2 is YYEEEE in the germline V gene. Written as DNA, the CDR3 is TGTGCCAGCAGCCCTGGGCCTTACACTGAAGCTTTCTTT. Translated: CASSPGPYTEAFF.

The V and J genes are TRBV6-1 and TRBJ2-5; no firm D call. V lost 4 bases to trimming and J lost 1 base, with 7 bases between them. From germline, CDR1 is MNHNS and CDR2 SASEGT. CDR3 length equals 13 residues. CDR3 region: CASSGLIQETQYF. CDR3 nucleotide sequence: TGTGCCAGCAGTGGCCTAATCCAAGAGACCCAGTACTTC.

This sequence joins TRBV7-9 and TRBJ2-3, with 8 bases fitting TRBD2. CDR1 SEHNR and CDR2 FQNEAQ come from the germline V gene (reference sequence). This CDR3 contains 15 residues. V gave up 8 bases and J gave up 1 base; unmatched junction bases: 8. In DNA form, the CDR3 reads TGTGCCAGCCCCGGTCGGGGGGGCGGCACAGATACGCAGTATTTT. As protein: CASPGRGGGTDTQYF.

The rearrangement joins TRBV7-9 to TRBJ1-5; TRBD1 aligns across 7 bases. The length of the CDR3 is 13 residues. Germline V gives CDR1 SEHNR, CDR2 FQNEAQ (reference sequence). V was clipped by 5 bases and J by 9 bases; unmatched bases: 7. In DNA, the CDR3 is TGTGCCAGCAGCCCTCGGACAGGACGGCCCCAGCATTTT. It encodes CASSPRTGRPQHF.

The chain uses TRBV9 and TRBJ2-7; the D gene is possibly TRBD2 (6 bases). Trimming took off 3 bases at V and 3 bases at J, with 13 bases between the two ends. The CDR3 runs to 14 residues. Germline-derived CDR1 and CDR2 are SGDLS and YYNGEE. The CDR3 DNA reads TGTGCCAGCAGCGATACGACTAGTTTCTACGAGCAGTACTTC. Its translation is CASSDTTSFYEQYF. The full variable domain, rest sourced from reference TRBV9 and TRBJ2-7, is DSGVTQTPKHLITATGQRVTLRCSPRSGDLSVYWYQQSLDQGLQFLIQYYNGEERAKGNILERFSAQQFPDLHSELNLSSLELGDSALYFCASSDTTSFYEQYFGPGTRLTVT.

V usage is TRBV9 and J usage is TRBJ2-3; weak D call: TRBD2 (6 bases). CDR3 length: 12 amino acids. V lost 0 bases, J lost 11 bases, and 10 bases lay in between. Looked up from germline, CDR1 is SGDLS and CDR2 is YYNGEE. In DNA, the CDR3 is TGTGCCAGCAGCGTAGGGGGTAGCGGGCAGTATTTT. This translates into CASSVGGSGQYF.

Notes on this clone: One junction end does not reproduce the germline sequence, and a read error may be involved. The chain has TRBV6-6 and TRBJ1-4; D is ambiguous. CDR1 and CDR2 (germline): MNHNY, SVGAGI (reference sequence). The CDR3 is 14 residues long. The DNA for the CDR3 is TGTGCCAGCAGTCCCGGGAACTTAAATGAAGAACTGTTTTTT. Translating it yields CASSPGNLNEELFF.

The rearrangement joins TRBV27 to TRBJ2-2; 12 bases agree with TRBD1. Unmatched junction bases numbered 6, after V lost 8 bases and J lost 8 bases. This CDR3 spans 14 amino acids. CDR1 is MNHEY and CDR2 is SMNVEV in the germline V gene (reference sequence). CDR3 region: CASAGTGGSGELFF. The DNA for the CDR3 is TGTGCCAGCGCTGGGACAGGGGGCTCGGGGGAGCTGTTTTTT.

The chain combines TRBV7-2 with TRBJ2-1; D uncertain. In germline, CDR1 is SGHTA, CDR2 FQGNSA. This CDR3 spans 14 amino acids. The V end lost 1 base, the J end lost 7 bases, and 11 bases lay between the germline ends. The CDR3 loop is CASSLVIGRNEQFF. The CDR3 DNA reads as TGTGCCAGCAGCTTAGTGATTGGCCGTAATGAGCAGTTCTTC.

The chain joins TRBV21-1 to TRBJ2-7; no check of the table's D call, TRBD2, against the DNA was made. TRBV21-1 is shown as a pseudogene. This CDR3 is 15 amino acids long. CDR3 in DNA: TGTGCCAGCAGGACGGGACTAGCAACCTACTACGAGCAGTACTTC. Protein product: CASRTGLATYYEQYF.

This rearrangement joins TRBV2 to TRBJ1-5, with D perhaps TRBD1 (6 bases). CDR1 and CDR2 (germline): SNHLY, FYNNEI. The CDR3 loop spans 14 amino acids. V lost 8 bases, J lost 0 bases, and 11 bases lay in between. CDR3 sequence (DNA): TGTGCCAGCGAGTGGACAGTTAGCAATCAGCCCCAGCATTTT. It is translated as CASEWTVSNQPQHF. Complete variable domain (other parts from reference TRBV2 and TRBJ1-5): EPEVTQTPSHQVTQMGQEVILRCVPISNHLYFYWYRQILGQKVEFLVSFYNNEISEKSEIFDDQFSVERPDGSNFTLKIRSTKLEDSAMYFCASEWTVSNQPQHFGDGTRLSIL.

The chain links TRBV4-1 to TRBJ2-7, with TRBD2 as a possible D gene (5 bases). V was trimmed by 4 bases and J by 3 bases, leaving 16 bases between them. Germline CDR1 is MGHRA and CDR2 is YSYEKL. The CDR3 spans 15 residues. For the CDR3, the DNA is TGCGCCAGCAGCCGCCCTAGAAAGACTATCTACGAGCAGTACTTC. Its protein product is CASSRPRKTIYEQYF.

The CDR3 sequence is CASSQDLQLRHQPQHF. In nucleotides, the CDR3 is TGCGCCAGCAGCCAAGATTTACAGCTCCGGCATCAGCCCCAGCATTTT. V usage is TRBV4-1 and J usage is TRBJ1-5; D not certain. Germline V gene sequence: CDR1 MGHRA, CDR2 YSYEKL. The V gene lost 0 bases and the J gene lost 5 bases, with 14 bases spanning the gap. The CDR3 consists of 16 residues.